This TCR beta chain was obtained from a study of regulatory T cells in long-lasting Graves disease. According to the study, TCR beta libraries were built with iRepertoire HTBI primers and CDR3-region Arm-PCR. TCRdb passed the multiplex PCR reads through MiXCR, listing each CDR3 protein once. The table records around 460,000 distinct CDR3 sequences, roughly 15% of them present only once. In this sample, this clonotype turned up many times. Time point given: newly diagnosed GD, antithyroid drugs for less than 3 months. There was RNA extracted from PBMCs, and the TCR library was made from it. Germline CDR1 is SNHLY and CDR2 is FYNNEI. CDR3 length: 17 residues. With V trimmed by 6 bases and J by 1 base, 7 bases remained unmatched. This same sample was also taken into another study, of T cells in Graves' hyperthyroidism and ophthalmopathy.

The clonotype was recovered from a woman in her forties or fifties with Graves disease. Sequenced here: peripheral blood mononuclear cells (PBMCs), sampled at new diagnosis, from a patient treated with antithyroid drugs. This chain connects TRBV2 to TRBJ2-3; 13 nucleotides line up with TRBD2. The chain's CDR3 is CASRGLAGEGRTDTQYF. In nucleotides, the CDR3 is TGTGCCAGCAGAGGACTAGCGGGAGAGGGTCGCACAGATACGCAGTATTTT.